The 3 T cell receptor beta chains reported below all come from one sample, sequenced in a study of cytomegalovirus exposure and HLA in healthy donors. 13 Jbeta primers and 60 Vbeta primers were used for the PCR. Assay used: immunoSEQ multiplex PCR; TCRdb lists only in-frame clones, some missing. In the table there are under 200,000 clones, roughly 80% of which are singletons. The material sequenced was PBMCs. Every receptor here comes from a woman aged 25 to 39 in good health and CMV-seronegative.

This clone was seen more than once but under ten times. This rearrangement joins TRBV29-1 to TRBJ1-2; D gene ambiguous. The CDR3 contains 11 residues. The germline V gene encodes CDR1 SQVTM and CDR2 ANQGSEA. Trimming pared 3 bases from V and 5 bases from J, leaving 7 bases between. CDR3 bases: TGCAGCGTTGAGAAGCGTTATGGCTACACCTTC. Translating gives CSVEKRYGYTF. The full variable domain, in which reference TRBV29-1 and TRBJ1-2 provide the parts outside the CDR3, is SAVISQKPSRDICQRGTSLTIQCQVDSQVTMMFWYRQQPGQSLTLIATANQGSEATYESGFVIDKFPISRPNLTFSTLTVSNMSPEDSSIYLCSVEKRYGYTFGSGTRLTVV.

The V and J genes are TRBV30 and TRBJ2-7; perhaps TRBD2 as D (5 bases). The V gene's germline CDR1 is GTSNPN and CDR2 SVGIG (reference sequence). This CDR3 contains 13 residues. V shed 3 bases and J shed 1 base, with 10 bases lying between them. Here the CDR3 DNA reads TGTGCCTGGAGGGCCGGAGGTTCCTACGAGCAGTACTTC. Translating gives CAWRAGGSYEQYF.

This clone was seen at least ten times. V gene TRBV5-4 combines with J gene TRBJ2-3; 12 positions agree with TRBD2. The CDR3 loop spans 19 amino acids. The germline V gene has CDR1 SGHNT and CDR2 YYREEE (reference sequence). V shed 1 base and J 2 bases; nucleotides not matched to a gene: 11. The CDR3 spells CASSLKFLAGGPNTDTQYF. The CDR3 bases are TGTGCCAGCAGCTTGAAGTTTCTAGCGGGGGGGCCTAACACAGATACGCAGTATTTT.